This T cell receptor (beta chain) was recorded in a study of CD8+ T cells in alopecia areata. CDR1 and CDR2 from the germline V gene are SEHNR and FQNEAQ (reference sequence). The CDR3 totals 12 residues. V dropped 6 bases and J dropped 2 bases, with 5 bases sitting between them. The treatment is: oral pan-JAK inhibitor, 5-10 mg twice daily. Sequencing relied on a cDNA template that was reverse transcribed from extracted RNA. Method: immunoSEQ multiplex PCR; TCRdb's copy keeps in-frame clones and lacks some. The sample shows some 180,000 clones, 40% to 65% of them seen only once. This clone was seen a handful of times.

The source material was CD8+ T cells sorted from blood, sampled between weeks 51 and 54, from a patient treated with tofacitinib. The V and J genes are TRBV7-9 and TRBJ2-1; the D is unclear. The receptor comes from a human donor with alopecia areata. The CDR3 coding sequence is TGTGCCAGCAGAGAAGCCTACAATGAGCAGTTCTTC. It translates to CASREAYNEQFF.